These 11 T cell receptor beta chains originate from one sample sequenced in a study of diagnostic markers for celiac disease. TCRdb reprocessed the reads, keeping one entry per CDR3 protein, no DNA. The sample data list more than 7,500 distinct CDR3 sequences. Source material: either unsorted cells or a sorted T cell fraction (not recorded which). The receptors were gathered from a human donor. This table probably holds off-target reads from a library built for another chain.

The J gene is TRBJ2-7, the V gene TRBV18; TCRdb's D gene call, TRBD1, goes unchecked for lack of DNA. Germline V gene data show CDR1 as KGHSH and CDR2 as LQKENI. The CDR3 consists of 15 residues. The CDR3 protein is CASSRTGTGIYEQYF.

By frequency, this clonotype registers medium-sized. The genes are TRBV7-2 and TRBJ1-6. Germline V CDR1 and CDR2: SGHTA, FQGNSA. The CDR3 contains 13 residues. CDR3 loop: CASSLVGDSPLHF.

V gene TRBV20-1 combines with J gene TRBJ1-6; with no DNA, the TCRdb D assignment of TRBD1 cannot be verified. This CDR3 contains 14 residues. The V gene's germline CDR1 is DFQATT and CDR2 SNEGSKA (reference sequence). CDR3: CSATSGPVNSPLHF.

Frequency places this clonotype as medium-sized. The V and J genes are TRBV2 and TRBJ1-6. Per the germline V gene, CDR1 is SNHLY and CDR2 is FYNNEI. The CDR3 is 15 amino acids. The CDR3 region is CASSEFGNGNSPLHF.

According to its frequency, this clonotype is large (0.1 to 1%). The rearrangement uses TRBV20-1 and TRBJ2-5; TCRdb proposes TRBD2, but this gene call is untestable without DNA. CDR1 is DFQATT, CDR2 SNEGSKA, per germline (reference sequence). This CDR3 comprises 13 residues. Here the CDR3 reads CSASETGVETQYF.

The gene calls are TRBV27 and TRBJ1-4; lacking DNA, the TRBD1 call made by TCRdb goes unchecked. Germline V gene data show CDR1 as MNHEY and CDR2 as SMNVEV (reference sequence). The CDR3 loop spans 17 amino acids. The CDR3 spells CASSPMPDSQEVEKLFF.

The rearrangement links TRBV5-1 to TRBJ2-2. CDR1 is SGHRS and CDR2 is YFSETQ in the germline V gene. CDR3 size: 12 residues. The CDR3 here is CASSLNTGELFF.

The chain is built from TRBV5-6 and TRBJ2-4. Germline CDR1 SGHDT, CDR2 YYEEEE. The length of the CDR3 is 13 residues. The chain's CDR3 is CASSLDGSYIQYF.

The CDR3 reads CASSYRKPGPSSGANVLTF. The chain combines TRBV6-6 with TRBJ2-6; TCRdb designates TRBD1, a call that cannot be tested without DNA. Germline V lookup: CDR1 MNHNY, CDR2 SVGAGI (reference sequence). The CDR3 is 19 residues long.

The chain is built from TRBV9 and TRBJ2-1. The germline CDR1 and CDR2 sequences are SGDLS and YYNGEE. This CDR3 has 14 residues. The CDR3 reads CASASDGAYNEQFF. Drawing the rest from reference TRBV9 and TRBJ2-1, the complete variable domain is DSGVTQTPKHLITATGQRVTLRCSPRSGDLSVYWYQQSLDQGLQFLIQYYNGEERAKGNILERFSAQQFPDLHSELNLSSLELGDSALYFCASASDGAYNEQFFGPGTRLTVL.

The chain joins TRBV27 to TRBJ1-2. CDR3 length: 13 residues. The V gene's germline CDR1 is MNHEY and CDR2 SMNVEV (reference sequence). The CDR3 sequence is CASSPRRSGGYTF.